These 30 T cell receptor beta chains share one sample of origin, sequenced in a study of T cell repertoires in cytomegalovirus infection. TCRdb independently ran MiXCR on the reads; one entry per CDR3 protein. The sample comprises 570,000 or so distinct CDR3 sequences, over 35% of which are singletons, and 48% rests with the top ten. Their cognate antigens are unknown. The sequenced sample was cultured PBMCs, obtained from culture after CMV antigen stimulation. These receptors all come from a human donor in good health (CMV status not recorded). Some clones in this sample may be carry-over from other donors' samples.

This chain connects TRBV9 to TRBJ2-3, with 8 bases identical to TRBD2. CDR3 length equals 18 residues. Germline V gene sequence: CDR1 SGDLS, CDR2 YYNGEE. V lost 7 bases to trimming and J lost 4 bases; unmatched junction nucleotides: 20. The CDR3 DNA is TGTGCCAGCGGGAGCGGGAGAACGGCTCTAGTCGACGCAGATACGCAGTATTTT. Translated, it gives CASGSGRTALVDADTQYF.

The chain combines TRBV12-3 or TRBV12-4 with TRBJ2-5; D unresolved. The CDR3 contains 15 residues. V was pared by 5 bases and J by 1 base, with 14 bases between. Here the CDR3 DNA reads TGTGCCAGCAGTCCGGAACGAGTGCTCCAAGAGACCCAGTACTTC. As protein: CASSPERVLQETQYF.

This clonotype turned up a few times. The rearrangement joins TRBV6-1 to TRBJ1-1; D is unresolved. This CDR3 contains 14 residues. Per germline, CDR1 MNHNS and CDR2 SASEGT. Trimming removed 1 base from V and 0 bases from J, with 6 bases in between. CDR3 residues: CASSEDLVNTEAFF. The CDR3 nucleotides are TGTGCCAGCAGTGAAGATCTTGTGAACACTGAAGCTTTCTTT.

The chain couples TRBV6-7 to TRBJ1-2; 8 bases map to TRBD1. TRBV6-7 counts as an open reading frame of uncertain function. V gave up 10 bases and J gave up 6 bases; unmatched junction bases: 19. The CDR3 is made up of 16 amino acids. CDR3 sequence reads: CAITPGATGAFDGYTF. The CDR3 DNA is TGTGCCATCACACCAGGGGCGACAGGGGCTTTTGATGGCTACACCTTC.

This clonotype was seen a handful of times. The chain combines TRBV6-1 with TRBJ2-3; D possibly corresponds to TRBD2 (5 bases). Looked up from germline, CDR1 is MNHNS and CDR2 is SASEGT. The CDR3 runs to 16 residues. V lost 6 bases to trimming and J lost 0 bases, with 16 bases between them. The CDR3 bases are TGTGCCAGCAGCACCGGGATCACCACTAGCACAGATACGCAGTATTTT. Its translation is CASSTGITTSTDTQYF.

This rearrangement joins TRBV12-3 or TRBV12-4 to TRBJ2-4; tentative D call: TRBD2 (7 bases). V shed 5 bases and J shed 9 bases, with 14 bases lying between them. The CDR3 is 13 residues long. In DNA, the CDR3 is TGTGCCAGCAGTCGAACGAGGGGGGGCATTCAGTACTTC. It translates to CASSRTRGGIQYF.

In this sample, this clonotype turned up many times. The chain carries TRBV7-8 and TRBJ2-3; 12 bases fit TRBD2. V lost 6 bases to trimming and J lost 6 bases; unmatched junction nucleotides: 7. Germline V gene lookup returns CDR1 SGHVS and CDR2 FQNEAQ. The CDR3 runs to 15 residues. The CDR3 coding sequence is TGTGCCAGCAGGACTAGCGGGGGCTTCATGGATACGCAGTATTTT. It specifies CASRTSGGFMDTQYF.

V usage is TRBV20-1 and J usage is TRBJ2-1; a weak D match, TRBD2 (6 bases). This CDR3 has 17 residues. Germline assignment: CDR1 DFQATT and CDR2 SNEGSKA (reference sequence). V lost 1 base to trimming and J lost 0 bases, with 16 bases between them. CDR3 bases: TGCAGTGCTAGAGTCGTTAGCGGTTTTAGCTCCTACAATGAGCAGTTCTTC. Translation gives CSARVVSGFSSYNEQFF.

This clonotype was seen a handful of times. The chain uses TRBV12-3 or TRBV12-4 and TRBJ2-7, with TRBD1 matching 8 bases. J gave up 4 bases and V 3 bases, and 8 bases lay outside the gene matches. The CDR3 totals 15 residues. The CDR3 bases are TGTGCCAGCAGTTTGGCAGGGGGCGACTGGTACGAGCAGTACTTC. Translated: CASSLAGGDWYEQYF.

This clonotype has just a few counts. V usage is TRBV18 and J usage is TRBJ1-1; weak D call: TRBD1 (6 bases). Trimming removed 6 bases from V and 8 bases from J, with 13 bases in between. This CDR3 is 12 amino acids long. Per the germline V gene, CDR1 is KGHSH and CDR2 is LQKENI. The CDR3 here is CASSRPGTEAFF. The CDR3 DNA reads TGTGCCAGCTCCCGGCCCGGGACAGAAGCTTTCTTT.

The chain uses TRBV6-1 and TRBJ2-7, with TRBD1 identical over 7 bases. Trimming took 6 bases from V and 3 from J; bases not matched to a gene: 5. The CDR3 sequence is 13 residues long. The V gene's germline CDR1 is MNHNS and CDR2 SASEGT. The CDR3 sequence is CASRRPGGYEQYF. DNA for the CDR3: TGTGCCAGCAGACGCCCAGGGGGCTACGAGCAGTACTTC.

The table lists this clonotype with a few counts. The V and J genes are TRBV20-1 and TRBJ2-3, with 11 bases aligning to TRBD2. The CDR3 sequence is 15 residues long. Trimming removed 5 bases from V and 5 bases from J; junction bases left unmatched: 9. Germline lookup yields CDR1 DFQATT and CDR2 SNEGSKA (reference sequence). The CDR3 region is CSAYLAGGVLDTQYF. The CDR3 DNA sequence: TGCAGTGCTTACTTAGCGGGAGGGGTGTTAGATACGCAGTATTTT.

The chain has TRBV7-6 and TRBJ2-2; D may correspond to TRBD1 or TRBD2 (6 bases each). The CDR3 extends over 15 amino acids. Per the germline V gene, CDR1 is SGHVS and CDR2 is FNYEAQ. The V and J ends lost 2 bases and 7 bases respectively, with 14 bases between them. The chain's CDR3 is CASSLWSGAHGELFF. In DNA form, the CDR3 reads TGTGCCAGCAGCTTATGGTCGGGGGCCCACGGGGAGCTGTTTTTT.

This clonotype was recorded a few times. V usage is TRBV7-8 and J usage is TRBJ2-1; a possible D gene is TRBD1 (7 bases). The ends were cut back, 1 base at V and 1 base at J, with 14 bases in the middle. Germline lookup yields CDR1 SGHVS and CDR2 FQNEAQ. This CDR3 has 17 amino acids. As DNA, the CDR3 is TGTGCCAGCAGCTTAGGCCGGGGGACAGTTTCCTACAATGAGCAGTTCTTC. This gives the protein CASSLGRGTVSYNEQFF.

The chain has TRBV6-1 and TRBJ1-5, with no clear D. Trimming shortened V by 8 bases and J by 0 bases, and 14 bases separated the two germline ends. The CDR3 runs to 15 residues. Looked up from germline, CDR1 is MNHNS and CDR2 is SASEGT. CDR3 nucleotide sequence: TGTGCCAGCTTATCCGGCAGGTATAGCAATCAGCCCCAGCATTTT. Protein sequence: CASLSGRYSNQPQHF.

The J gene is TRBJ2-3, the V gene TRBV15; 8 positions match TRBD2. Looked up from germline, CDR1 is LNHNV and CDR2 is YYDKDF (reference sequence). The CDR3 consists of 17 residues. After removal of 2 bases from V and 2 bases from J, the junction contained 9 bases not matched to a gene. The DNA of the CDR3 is TGTGCCACCAGCAGACTACGCCGGGGGGGCCCCACAGATACGCAGTATTTT. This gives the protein CATSRLRRGGPTDTQYF.

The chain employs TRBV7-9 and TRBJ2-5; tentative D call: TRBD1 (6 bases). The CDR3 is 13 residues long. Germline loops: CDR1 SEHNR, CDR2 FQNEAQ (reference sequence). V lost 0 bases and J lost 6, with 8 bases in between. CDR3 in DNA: TGTGCCAGCAGCTTAGCGGGGGCAAAGACCCAGTACTTC. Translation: CASSLAGAKTQYF. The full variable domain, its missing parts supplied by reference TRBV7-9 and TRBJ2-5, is DTGVSQNPRHKITKRGQNVTFRCDPISEHNRLYWYRQTLGQGPEFLTYFQNEAQLEKSRLLSDRFSAERPKGSFSTLEIQRTEQGDSAMYLCASSLAGAKTQYFGPGTRLLVL.

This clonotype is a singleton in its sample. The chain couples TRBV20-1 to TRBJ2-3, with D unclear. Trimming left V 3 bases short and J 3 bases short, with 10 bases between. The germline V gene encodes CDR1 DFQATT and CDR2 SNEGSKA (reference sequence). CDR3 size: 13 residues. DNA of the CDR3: TGCAGTGCTAGGGCACACAGAACAGATACGCAGTATTTT. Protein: CSARAHRTDTQYF.

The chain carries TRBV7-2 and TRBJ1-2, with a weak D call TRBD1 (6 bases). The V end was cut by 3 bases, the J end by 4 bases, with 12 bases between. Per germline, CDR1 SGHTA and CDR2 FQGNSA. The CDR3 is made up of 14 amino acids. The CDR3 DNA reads TGTGCCAGCAGCTTCGACAGGAGCTTCTATGGCTACACCTTC. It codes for CASSFDRSFYGYTF. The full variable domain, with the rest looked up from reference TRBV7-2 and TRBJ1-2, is GAGVSQSPSNKVTEKGKDVELRCDPISGHTALYWYRQSLGQGLEFLIYFQGNSAPDKSGLPSDRFSAERTGGSVSTLTIQRTQQEDSAVYLCASSFDRSFYGYTFGSGTRLTVV.

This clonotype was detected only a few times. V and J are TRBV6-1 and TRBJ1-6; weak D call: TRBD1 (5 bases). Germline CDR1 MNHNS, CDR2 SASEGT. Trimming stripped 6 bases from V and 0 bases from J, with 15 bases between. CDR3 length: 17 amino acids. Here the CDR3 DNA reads TGTGCCAGCAGATCGGGACGGACGAGCTCCTATAATTCACCCCTCCACTTT. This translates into CASRSGRTSSYNSPLHF.

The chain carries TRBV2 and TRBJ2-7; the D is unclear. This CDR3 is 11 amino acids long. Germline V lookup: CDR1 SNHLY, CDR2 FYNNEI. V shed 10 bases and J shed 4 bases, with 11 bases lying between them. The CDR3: CATLSRYEQYF. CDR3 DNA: TGTGCCACCCTGTCAAGGTACGAGCAGTACTTC. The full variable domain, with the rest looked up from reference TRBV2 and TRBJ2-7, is EPEVTQTPSHQVTQMGQEVILRCVPISNHLYFYWYRQILGQKVEFLVSFYNNEISEKSEIFDDQFSVERPDGSNFTLKIRSTKLEDSAMYFCATLSRYEQYFGPGTRLTVT.

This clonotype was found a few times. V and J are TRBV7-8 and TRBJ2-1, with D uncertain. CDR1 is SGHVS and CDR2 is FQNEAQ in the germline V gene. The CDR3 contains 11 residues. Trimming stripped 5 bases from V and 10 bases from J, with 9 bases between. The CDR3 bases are TGTGCCAGCAGCCCCCGGGCCGAGCAGTTCTTC. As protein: CASSPRAEQFF.

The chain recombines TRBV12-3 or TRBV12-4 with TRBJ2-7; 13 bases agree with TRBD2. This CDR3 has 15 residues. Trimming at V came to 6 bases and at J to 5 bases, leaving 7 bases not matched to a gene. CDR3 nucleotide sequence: TGTGCCAGCAGCACTACTAGCGGGAGGGTTGACGAGCAGTACTTC. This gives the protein CASSTTSGRVDEQYF.

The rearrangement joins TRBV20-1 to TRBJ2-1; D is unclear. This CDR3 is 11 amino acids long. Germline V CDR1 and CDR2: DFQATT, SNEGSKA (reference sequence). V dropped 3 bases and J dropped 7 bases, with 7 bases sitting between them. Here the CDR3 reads CSASPVNEQFF. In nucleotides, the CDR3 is TGCAGTGCTAGTCCAGTTAATGAGCAGTTCTTC.

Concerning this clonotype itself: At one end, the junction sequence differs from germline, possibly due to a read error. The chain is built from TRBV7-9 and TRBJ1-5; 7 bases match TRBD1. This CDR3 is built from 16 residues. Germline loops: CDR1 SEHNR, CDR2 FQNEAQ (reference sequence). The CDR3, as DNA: TGTGCCAGCAGCTTAGGCCTCCCAGGGGGAAGCCAGCACCAGCATTTT. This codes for CASSLGLPGGSQHQHF.

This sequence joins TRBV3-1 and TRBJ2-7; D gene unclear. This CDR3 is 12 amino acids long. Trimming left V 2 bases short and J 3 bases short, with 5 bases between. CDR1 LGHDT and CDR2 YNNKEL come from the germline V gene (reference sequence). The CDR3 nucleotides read TGTGCCAGCAGCCAAAATTTCTACGAGCAGTACTTC. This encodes CASSQNFYEQYF.

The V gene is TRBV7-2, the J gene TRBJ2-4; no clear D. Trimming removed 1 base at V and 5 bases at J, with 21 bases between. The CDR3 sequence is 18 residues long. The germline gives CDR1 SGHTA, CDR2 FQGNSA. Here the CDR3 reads CASSLGPTETHRENIQYF. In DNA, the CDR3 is TGTGCCAGCAGCTTAGGGCCAACCGAGACCCACCGAGAAAACATTCAGTACTTC.

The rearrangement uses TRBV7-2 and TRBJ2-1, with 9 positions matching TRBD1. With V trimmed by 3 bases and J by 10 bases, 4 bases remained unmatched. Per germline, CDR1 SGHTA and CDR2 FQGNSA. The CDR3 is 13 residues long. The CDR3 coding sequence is TGTGCCAGCAGCTTTCTGGACAGGGGCGAGCAGTTCTTC. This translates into CASSFLDRGEQFF.

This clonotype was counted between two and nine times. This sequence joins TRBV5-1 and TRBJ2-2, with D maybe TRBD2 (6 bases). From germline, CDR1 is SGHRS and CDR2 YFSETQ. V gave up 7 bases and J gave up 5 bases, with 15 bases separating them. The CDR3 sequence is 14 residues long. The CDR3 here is CASCSEAGTGELFF. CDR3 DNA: TGCGCCAGCTGTTCGGAGGCGGGGACCGGGGAGCTGTTTTTT.

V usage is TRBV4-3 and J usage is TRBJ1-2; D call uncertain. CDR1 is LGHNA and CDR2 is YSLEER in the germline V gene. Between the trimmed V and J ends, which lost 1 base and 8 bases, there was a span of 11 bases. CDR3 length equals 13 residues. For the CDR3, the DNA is TGCGCCAGCAGCCAAGTACCAGGCCGGGGCTACACCTTC. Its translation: CASSQVPGRGYTF.